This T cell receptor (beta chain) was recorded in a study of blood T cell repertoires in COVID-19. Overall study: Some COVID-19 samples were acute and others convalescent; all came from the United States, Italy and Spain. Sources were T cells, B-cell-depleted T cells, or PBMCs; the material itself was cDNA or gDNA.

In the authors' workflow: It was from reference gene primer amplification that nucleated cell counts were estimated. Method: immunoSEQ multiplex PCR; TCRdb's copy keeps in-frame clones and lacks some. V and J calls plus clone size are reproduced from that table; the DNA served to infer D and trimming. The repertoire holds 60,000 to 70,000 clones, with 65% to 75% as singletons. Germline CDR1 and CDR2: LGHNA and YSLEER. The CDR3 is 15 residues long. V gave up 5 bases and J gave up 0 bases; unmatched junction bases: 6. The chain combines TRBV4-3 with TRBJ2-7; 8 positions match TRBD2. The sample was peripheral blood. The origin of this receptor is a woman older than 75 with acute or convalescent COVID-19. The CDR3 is CASSFSAGGSYEQYF. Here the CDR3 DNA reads TGCGCCAGCAGCTTCTCCGCGGGGGGCTCCTACGAGCAGTACTTC.